These 21 T cell receptor beta chains were all obtained from the same sample, sequenced in a study of cytomegalovirus exposure and HLA in healthy donors. PCR employed 60 Vbeta and 13 Jbeta primers. The table came from immunoSEQ multiplex PCR; TCRdb's copy has only in-frame clones and leaves some out. The repertoire holds fewer than 130,000 clones, with 74% as singletons. Input material: PBMCs. Source of these receptors: a man aged 45-65 years in good health and CMV-seropositive.

The V gene is TRBV6-5, the J gene TRBJ1-1; weak D call: TRBD1 (6 bases). The CDR3 loop spans 13 amino acids. Trimming removed 10 bases at V and 3 bases at J, with 15 bases between. Germline lookup yields CDR1 MNHEY and CDR2 SVGAGI. The CDR3: CANFLGGDTEAFF. DNA for the CDR3: TGTGCCAACTTCCTAGGGGGGGACACTGAAGCTTTCTTT.

This clone was picked up a small number of times. This chain links TRBV19 with TRBJ2-7; 11 bases fit TRBD2. Unmatched junction bases numbered 7, after V lost 6 bases and J lost 3 bases. The length of the CDR3 is 15 residues. Germline lookup yields CDR1 LNHDA and CDR2 SQIVND (reference sequence). DNA for the CDR3: TGTGCCAGTAGCCCCCTGACTAGCGGGAACTACGAGCAGTACTTC. Amino acid sequence: CASSPLTSGNYEQYF.

The chain combines TRBV19 with TRBJ2-4; 9 bases align to TRBD2. CDR1 is LNHDA and CDR2 is SQIVND in the germline V gene (reference sequence). After removal of 3 bases from V and 2 bases from J, the junction contained 14 bases not matched to a gene. The CDR3 is 19 residues long. CDR3 nucleotides: TGTGCCAGTAGTATTAAACTCTTGCGGGAGGGCCTACCCAAAAACATTCAGTACTTC. It encodes CASSIKLLREGLPKNIQYF.

The chain has TRBV4-1 and TRBJ2-5, with D possibly being TRBD1 (7 bases). Trimming stripped 0 bases from V and 5 bases from J, with 10 bases between. The CDR3 sequence is 14 residues long. Germline loops: CDR1 MGHRA, CDR2 YSYEKL. The CDR3 protein is CASSQDRGVETQYF. CDR3 bases: TGCGCCAGCAGCCAAGACAGGGGGGTTGAGACCCAGTACTTC.

The genes are TRBV11-2 and TRBJ1-6; the D gene is possibly TRBD1 (5 bases). V shed 5 bases and J shed 6 bases, with 14 bases lying between them. This CDR3 spans 15 amino acids. From germline, CDR1 is SGHAT and CDR2 FQNNGV. The CDR3 coding sequence is TGTGCCAGCAGCAAGAGGGGAGGACGTAATTCACCCCTCCACTTT. Translation gives CASSKRGGRNSPLHF.

This clone was detected only a few times. V gene TRBV5-1 combines with J gene TRBJ1-1, with a tentative D call TRBD1 (6 bases). Germline CDR1 reads SGHRS; CDR2 reads YFSETQ. This CDR3 spans 12 amino acids. V gave up 3 bases and J gave up 5 bases, with 8 bases separating them. The CDR3, as DNA: TGCGCCAGCAGCTCTCAGGGGACTGAAGCTTTCTTT. Residues: CASSSQGTEAFF. Full variable domain (rest looked up from reference TRBV5-1 and TRBJ1-1): KAGVTQTPRYLIKTRGQQVTLSCSPISGHRSVSWYQQTPGQGLQFLFEYFSETQRNKGNFPGRFSGRQFSNSRSEMNVSTLELGDSALYLCASSSQGTEAFFGQGTRLTVV.

The V gene is TRBV19, the J gene TRBJ1-2, with 7 bases fitting TRBD1. Trimming removed 6 bases from V and 8 bases from J; junction bases left unmatched: 6. The CDR3 sequence is 12 residues long. Germline V CDR1 and CDR2: LNHDA, SQIVND (reference sequence). The CDR3 nucleotides read TGTGCCAGTAGCCCGACAGGGATGGGCTACACCTTC. Protein sequence: CASSPTGMGYTF.

This clone was counted between two and nine times. This chain uses TRBV11-1 with TRBJ2-5; 9 bases agree with TRBD2. The CDR3 contains 15 residues. In germline, CDR1 is SGHAT, CDR2 FQDESV (reference sequence). V trimming: 5 bases; J trimming: 2 bases; junction bases outside the gene matches: 6. CDR3 residues: CASSQRLAGQETQYF. CDR3 DNA: TGTGCCAGCAGCCAGCGGCTAGCGGGGCAAGAGACCCAGTACTTC. Full variable domain (outside the CDR3, taken from reference TRBV11-1 and TRBJ2-5): EAEVAQSPRYKITEKSQAVAFWCDPISGHATLYWYRQILGQGPELLVQFQDESVVDDSQLPKDRFSAERLKGVDSTLKIQPAELGDSAMYLCASSQRLAGQETQYFGPGTRLLVL.

This chain links TRBV2 with TRBJ2-3; D is ambiguous. Trimming took off 4 bases at V and 6 bases at J, with 14 bases between the two ends. The CDR3 totals 14 residues. CDR1 and CDR2 from the germline V gene are SNHLY and FYNNEI. The chain's CDR3 is CASSGRTGRDTQYF. As DNA, the CDR3 is TGTGCCAGCAGTGGAAGAACCGGTCGGGATACGCAGTATTTT.

The chain uses TRBV10-3 and TRBJ2-5, with TRBD2 matching over 14 bases. The germline gives CDR1 ENHRY, CDR2 SYGVKD. Trimming removed 5 bases from V and 3 bases from J; junction bases left unmatched: 2. The CDR3 spans 15 residues. CDR3 nucleotide sequence: TGTGCCATCAGTCCGGGACTAGCGGGGGAAGAGACCCAGTACTTC. Encoded protein: CAISPGLAGEETQYF.

The chain couples TRBV4-1 to TRBJ2-3, with D possibly TRBD2 on 6 matching bases. The V end was cut by 3 bases, the J end by 0 bases, with 19 bases between. This CDR3 contains 18 residues. The V gene's germline CDR1 is MGHRA and CDR2 YSYEKL. The CDR3 DNA sequence: TGCGCCAGCAGCCAGCCGAAGGGGAGCGGGTCTAGCACAGATACGCAGTATTTT. As protein: CASSQPKGSGSSTDTQYF.

The chain employs TRBV7-6 and TRBJ2-5; D is possibly TRBD2 (5 bases). The V gene lost 5 bases and the J gene lost 2 bases, with 9 bases spanning the gap. The CDR3 length is 13 residues. CDR1 is SGHVS and CDR2 is FNYEAQ in the germline V gene. DNA for the CDR3: TGTGCCAGCAGCCGACGGGAACAAGAGACCCAGTACTTC. Protein: CASSRREQETQYF.

This clone was found once. This sequence joins TRBV5-1 and TRBJ2-6; the match to TRBD1 covers 9 bases. CDR3 size: 16 residues. Germline CDR1 SGHRS, CDR2 YFSETQ. J was trimmed by 1 base and V by 2 bases; bases with no gene match: 1. Here the CDR3 reads CASSFGTGSGANVLTF. The CDR3 DNA follows: TGCGCCAGCAGCTTCGGGACAGGGTCTGGGGCCAACGTCCTGACTTTC.

This clone rates as medium-sized. This chain joins TRBV7-2 and TRBJ2-5; 7 bases line up with TRBD1. The V gene end was trimmed by 6 bases and the J gene end by 1 base; junction bases not matched to a gene: 8. The CDR3 extends over 15 amino acids. Germline-derived CDR1 and CDR2 are SGHTA and FQGNSA. CDR3 bases: TGTGCCAGCAGTAAGGGGGCTAGCCCCCAAGAGACCCAGTACTTC. This codes for CASSKGASPQETQYF. Filled out from reference TRBV7-2 and TRBJ2-5, the complete variable domain reads GAGVSQSPSNKVTEKGKDVELRCDPISGHTALYWYRQSLGQGLEFLIYFQGNSAPDKSGLPSDRFSAERTGGSVSTLTIQRTQQEDSAVYLCASSKGASPQETQYFGPGTRLLVL.

The chain uses TRBV5-1 and TRBJ2-3; no firm D call. With 5 bases removed from V and 2 bases from J, the gap between germline ends came to 12 bases. Germline values: CDR1 SGHRS, CDR2 YFSETQ. This CDR3 is 14 amino acids long. CDR3 in amino acids: CASRSTASTDTQYF. DNA of the CDR3: TGCGCCAGCAGGAGCACAGCCTCCACAGATACGCAGTATTTT.

V gene TRBV11-2 combines with J gene TRBJ1-3; tentatively, D is TRBD1 (6 bases). Trimming took 4 bases from V and 1 from J, leaving 14 bases between them. The germline gives CDR1 SGHAT, CDR2 FQNNGV. This CDR3 region has 16 residues. The CDR3 nucleotides are TGTGCCAGCAGCTATTGGACAGACGTATCTGGAAACACCATATATTTT. Translated: CASSYWTDVSGNTIYF.

This clone showed up just a few times. V is TRBV5-1 and J is TRBJ2-5; D unclear. This CDR3 has 13 residues. The V end was cut by 0 bases, the J end by 2 bases, with 5 bases between. Germline V gene sequence: CDR1 SGHRS, CDR2 YFSETQ. In DNA, the CDR3 is TGCGCCAGCAGCTTGGCACAGCAAGAGACCCAGTACTTC. It codes for CASSLAQQETQYF. The entire variable domain, with the rest obtained from reference TRBV5-1 and TRBJ2-5, is as follows: KAGVTQTPRYLIKTRGQQVTLSCSPISGHRSVSWYQQTPGQGLQFLFEYFSETQRNKGNFPGRFSGRQFSNSRSEMNVSTLELGDSALYLCASSLAQQETQYFGPGTRLLVL.

The chain has TRBV7-3 and TRBJ2-3; weak D call: TRBD1 (8 bases). The CDR3 totals 15 residues. Germline lookup yields CDR1 SGHTA and CDR2 FQGTGA. The V end was cut by 5 bases, the J end by 5 bases, with 17 bases between. The CDR3 DNA reads as TGTGCCAGCAGCCAGGGGGCGGGAGAAGGAGATACGCAGTATTTT. Translated: CASSQGAGEGDTQYF.

In regard to this clone: This sample also contains other DNA sequences that code for the same CDR3. The chain joins TRBV2 to TRBJ2-2; TRBD2 agrees at 7 bases. CDR1 is SNHLY, CDR2 FYNNEI, per germline. With V trimmed by 8 bases and J by 4 bases, 4 bases remained unmatched. The CDR3 consists of 13 residues. CDR3 nucleotides: TGTGCCAGCCGCGGGAGTAGCACCGGGGAGCTGTTTTTT. Protein product: CASRGSSTGELFF.

The chain uses TRBV6-6 and TRBJ2-7; D may be TRBD1 (6 bases). V was shortened by 6 bases and J by 2 bases, with 14 bases between the two germline ends. The germline gives CDR1 MNHNY, CDR2 SVGAGI (reference sequence). There are 14 residues in the CDR3. The CDR3: CASRNGQIAYEQYF. The CDR3, as DNA: TGTGCCAGCAGAAACGGACAGATTGCCTACGAGCAGTACTTC.

The chain is built from TRBV5-1 and TRBJ1-2, with 9 positions matching TRBD1. The V segment lost 4 bases and the J segment 7 bases; nucleotides outside the gene matches: 14. This CDR3 spans 16 amino acids. In germline, CDR1 is SGHRS, CDR2 YFSETQ. The CDR3 is CASSPPGQGTSGGYTF. DNA of the CDR3: TGCGCCAGCAGCCCCCCGGGACAGGGCACTTCGGGTGGCTACACCTTC.